This T cell receptor beta chain comes out of a study of blood T cell repertoires in COVID-19. Profiling relied on immunoSEQ multiplex PCR, and the TCRdb table lists in-frame clones only, not all of them. The sample consists of 200,000 to 250,000 clones, approximately 85% of them appearing once. In its sample, this clone was seen a few times. The CDR3 extends over 13 amino acids. Germline V gives CDR1 KGHSH, CDR2 LQKENI. The V gene end was trimmed by 2 bases and the J gene end by 7 bases; junction bases not matched to a gene: 3. V usage is TRBV18 and J usage is TRBJ1-2; TRBD1 matches 8 bases. This receptor was taken from a woman in her 70s with COVID-19, enrolled during active disease. Sequenced sample: peripheral blood. Here the CDR3 reads CASSPETGAGYTF. Written as DNA, the CDR3 is TGTGCCAGCTCACCAGAGACAGGGGCTGGCTACACCTTC. The full variable domain, with the rest looked up from reference TRBV18 and TRBJ1-2, is NAGVMQNPRHLVRRRGQEARLRCSPMKGHSHVYWYRQLPEEGLKFMVYLQKENIIDESGMPKERFSAEFPKEGPSILRIQQVVRGDSAAYFCASSPETGAGYTFGSGTRLTVV.